The sample holds many counts of the clone carrying this T cell receptor beta chain. Antigen: not known. TCRdb passed the 5' RACE reads through MiXCR, listing each CDR3 protein once. The data show about 140,000 distinct CDR3 sequences, with 7% to 8% seen just once and around 12% held by the top ten. These data come from a study of CD8 T cells in ankylosing spondylitis. Whole-study results and caveats: Prior work had noted some motif variants in reactive arthritis blood and synovial fluid. Clones linked to disease, bearing a CD8+ phenotype, were relatively rare in peripheral blood.

The receptor comes from a female donor with ankylosing spondylitis or in good health (not recorded which). The sequenced material came from blood, either unsorted or a sorted T cell fraction (not recorded which).

As DNA, the CDR3 is TGCGCCAGCAGCCTCGGGTCGCCTGGCACTGGAGATACGCAGTATTTT. This codes for CASSLGSPGTGDTQYF. The chain joins TRBV5-1 to TRBJ2-3; D gene unclear. Germline values: CDR1 SGHRS, CDR2 YFSETQ. The CDR3 totals 16 residues. The V end was cut by 4 bases, the J end by 5 bases, with 20 bases between.